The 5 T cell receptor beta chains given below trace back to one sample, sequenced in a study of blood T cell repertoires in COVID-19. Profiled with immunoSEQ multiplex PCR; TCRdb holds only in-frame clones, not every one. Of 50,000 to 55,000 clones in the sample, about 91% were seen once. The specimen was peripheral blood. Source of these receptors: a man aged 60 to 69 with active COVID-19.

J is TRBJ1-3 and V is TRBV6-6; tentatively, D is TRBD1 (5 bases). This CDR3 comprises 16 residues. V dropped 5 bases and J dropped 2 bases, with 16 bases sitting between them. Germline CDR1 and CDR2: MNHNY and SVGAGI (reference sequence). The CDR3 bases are TGTGCCAGCAGTGCTTCCAGGGCAGGAGCTGGAAACACCATATATTTT. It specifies CASSASRAGAGNTIYF.

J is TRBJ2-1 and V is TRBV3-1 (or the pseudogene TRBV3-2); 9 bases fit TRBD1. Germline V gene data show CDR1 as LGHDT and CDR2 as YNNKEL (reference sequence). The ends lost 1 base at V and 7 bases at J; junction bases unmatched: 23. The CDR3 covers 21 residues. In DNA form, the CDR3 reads TGTGCCAGCAGCCAAGTCGGTGGACAGGGGTATTGGTCCTTAAGGGCAAATGAGCAGTTCTTC. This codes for CASSQVGGQGYWSLRANEQFF.

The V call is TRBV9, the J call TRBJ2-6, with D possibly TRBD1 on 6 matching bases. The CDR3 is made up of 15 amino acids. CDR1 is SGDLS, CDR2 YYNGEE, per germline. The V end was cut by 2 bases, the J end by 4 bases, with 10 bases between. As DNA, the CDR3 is TGTGCCAGCAGCGTTCAGGGGAGCGGGGCCAACGTCCTGACTTTC. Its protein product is CASSVQGSGANVLTF.

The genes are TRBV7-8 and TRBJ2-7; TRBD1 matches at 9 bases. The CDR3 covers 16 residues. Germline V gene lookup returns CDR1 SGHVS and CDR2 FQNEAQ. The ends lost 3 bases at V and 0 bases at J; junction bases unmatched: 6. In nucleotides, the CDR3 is TGTGCCAGCAGCTTTGCGACAGGGGGGAGCTCCTACGAGCAGTACTTC. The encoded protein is CASSFATGGSSYEQYF.

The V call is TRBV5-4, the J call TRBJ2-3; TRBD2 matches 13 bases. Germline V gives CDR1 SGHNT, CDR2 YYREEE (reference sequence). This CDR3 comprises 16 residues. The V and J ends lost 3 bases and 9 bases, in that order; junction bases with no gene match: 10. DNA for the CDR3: TGTGCCAGCAGCTCGCAACTAGCGGGAGGGCCAAACACGCAGTATTTT. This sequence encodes CASSSQLAGGPNTQYF.